This T cell receptor beta chain was sequenced in a study of OX40 agonist ivuxolimab in advanced cancers. Study background: Ivuxolimab is a fully human IgG2 antibody that activates OX40 (CD134). Among those treated, three patients had partial responses, one with hepatocellular carcinoma and two with cutaneous melanoma.

About this clone itself: The target antigen is unknown.

Clones were read by immunoSEQ multiplex PCR, and TCRdb kept only the in-frame ones, dropping some. The sample lists fewer than 90,000 clones; roughly nine tenths were seen once. General study findings and limits: Several nonresponders also turned out to have low normalized T-cell clonal expansion. With doses of 0.1 to 3.0 mg/kg, CD4+ and CD8+ blood T cells had undergone clonal expansion by week 6.

Source: CD4+ or CD8+ T cells sorted from blood, taken in a trial of the OX40 agonist ivuxolimab. This receptor was identified in an adult with an advanced solid tumor such as melanoma, head and neck, liver or kidney cancer.

The CDR3 here is CASSLDRTGTDTQYF. The CDR3 nucleotides are TGTGCCAGCAGCTTGGACAGGACCGGCACAGATACGCAGTATTTT. The V and J genes are TRBV5-6 and TRBJ2-3, with a weak D call TRBD1 (5 bases). Germline V gene lookup returns CDR1 SGHDT and CDR2 YYEEEE. The CDR3 sequence is 15 residues long. The ends were cut back, 0 bases at V and 1 base at J, with 9 bases in the middle.